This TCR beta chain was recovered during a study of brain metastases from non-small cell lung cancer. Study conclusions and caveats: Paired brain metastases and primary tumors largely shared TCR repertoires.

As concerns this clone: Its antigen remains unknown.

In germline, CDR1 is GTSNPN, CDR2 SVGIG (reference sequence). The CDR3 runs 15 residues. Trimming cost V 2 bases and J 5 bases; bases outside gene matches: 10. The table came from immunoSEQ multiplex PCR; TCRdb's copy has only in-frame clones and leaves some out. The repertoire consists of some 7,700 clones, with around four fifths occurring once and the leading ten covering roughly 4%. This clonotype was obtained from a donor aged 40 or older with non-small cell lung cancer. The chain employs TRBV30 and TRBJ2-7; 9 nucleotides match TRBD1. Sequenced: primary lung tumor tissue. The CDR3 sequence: CAWSSLGQGRHEQYF. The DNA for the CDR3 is TGTGCCTGGAGTTCTCTCGGACAGGGGCGGCACGAGCAGTACTTC.